The 32 T cell receptor beta chains presented below share a single source sample, sequenced in a study of cytomegalovirus exposure and HLA in healthy donors. Both 60 Vbeta primers and 13 Jbeta primers went into the PCR. Profiled with immunoSEQ multiplex PCR; TCRdb holds only in-frame clones, not every one. The repertoire holds around 200,000 clones, with roughly 73% as singletons. What was sequenced was PBMCs. These receptor sequences come from a female donor in good health and CMV-seronegative.

The J gene is TRBJ1-5, the V gene TRBV15; D is perhaps TRBD1 (5 bases). The CDR3 has 17 amino acids. CDR1 is LNHNV and CDR2 is YYDKDF in the germline V gene (reference sequence). Deletions cut 0 bases from V and 1 base from J, with 13 bases between. CDR3 sequence: CATSRDQGPGSNQPQHF. For the CDR3, the DNA is TGTGCCACCAGCAGAGATCAGGGTCCCGGAAGCAATCAGCCCCAGCATTTT.

The chain couples TRBV7-9 to TRBJ2-3; perhaps TRBD2 as D (5 bases). With 6 bases removed from V and 2 bases from J, the gap between germline ends came to 15 bases. Germline values: CDR1 SEHNR, CDR2 FQNEAQ (reference sequence). The CDR3 consists of 15 residues. In nucleotides, the CDR3 is TGTGCCAGCAGTCCGTATCGGGGTACCACAGATACGCAGTATTTT. Translating gives CASSPYRGTTDTQYF.

The CDR3 loop reads CASSFRGTLYGYTF. CDR3 nucleotides: TGTGCCAGCAGTTTTAGGGGGACCCTCTATGGCTACACCTTC. The genes are TRBV27 and TRBJ1-2; perhaps TRBD1 as D (6 bases). The CDR3 spans 14 residues. Germline V CDR1 and CDR2: MNHEY, SMNVEV (reference sequence). The V gene lost 3 bases and the J gene lost 4 bases, with 12 bases spanning the gap.

The chain has TRBV7-3 and TRBJ2-7, with 10 positions matching TRBD1. Germline V lookup: CDR1 SGHTA, CDR2 FQGTGA. CDR3 length: 15 amino acids. The V segment lost 0 bases and the J segment 2 bases; nucleotides outside the gene matches: 1. The CDR3 DNA reads TGTGCCAGCAGCTTAACGGGGACAGGGGCCTACGAGCAGTACTTC. Translated, it gives CASSLTGTGAYEQYF.

This clone was seen only once. CDR3 DNA sequence: TGTGCCAGCGGGACAGGGAATTCACCCCTCCACTTT. This translates into CASGTGNSPLHF. The rearrangement links TRBV28 to TRBJ1-6; 9 bases are shared with TRBD1. Germline trimming cut 8 bases from V and 7 bases from J; bases unmatched to any gene: 0. CDR1 and CDR2 from the germline V gene are MDHEN and SYDVKM. The CDR3 has 12 residues.

The genes are TRBV28 and TRBJ1-6; 7 bases map to TRBD1. From germline, CDR1 is MDHEN and CDR2 SYDVKM. Trimming took 6 bases from V and 8 from J; bases not matched to a gene: 10. The CDR3 covers 15 residues. CDR3 DNA: TGTGCCAGCAGGTGGGATCTTACAGGGGATTCACCCCTCCACTTT. Translated, it gives CASRWDLTGDSPLHF. The full variable domain, completed using reference TRBV28 and TRBJ1-6, is DVKVTQSSRYLVKRTGEKVFLECVQDMDHENMFWYRQDPGLGLRLIYFSYDVKMKEKGDIPEGYSVSREKKERFSLILESASTNQTSMYLCASRWDLTGDSPLHFGNGTRLTVT.

The rearrangement joins TRBV5-6 to TRBJ1-1, with 7 positions matching TRBD1. CDR3 length: 15 residues. The germline CDR1 and CDR2 sequences are SGHDT and YYEEEE. V shed 0 bases and J 6 bases; nucleotides not matched to a gene: 8. The CDR3 spells CASSLEAGGKAEAFF. CDR3 DNA sequence: TGTGCCAGCAGCTTGGAGGCAGGGGGGAAGGCTGAAGCTTTCTTT.

In its sample, this clone was seen a few times. The chain couples TRBV19 to TRBJ2-1; D might be TRBD2 (6 bases). Germline CDR1 and CDR2: LNHDA and SQIVND (reference sequence). This CDR3 is built from 13 residues. V was clipped by 4 bases and J by 12 bases, with 16 bases between them. The CDR3 sequence is CASSSGTVSRQFF. DNA for the CDR3: TGTGCCAGTAGTAGCGGGACGGTATCCAGGCAGTTCTTC.

The chain combines TRBV7-2 with TRBJ2-5; 9 bases agree with TRBD2. Judging by the DNA end, TRBJ2-7 fits better; the J call may be wrong. The V gene's germline CDR1 is SGHTA and CDR2 FQGNSA. The CDR3 sequence is 14 residues long. CDR3 sequence reads: CASSGTSRSYEQYF. Here the CDR3 DNA reads TGTGCCAGCAGTGGGACTAGCAGATCCTACGAGCAGTACTTC.

The chain combines TRBV27 with TRBJ2-5; tentative D call: TRBD2 (5 bases). Looked up from germline, CDR1 is MNHEY and CDR2 is SMNVEV (reference sequence). The CDR3 length is 15 residues. The V end lost 3 bases, the J end lost 1 base, and 12 bases lay between the germline ends. The CDR3 region is CASSFWRSSQETQYF. CDR3 nucleotides: TGTGCCAGCAGTTTTTGGAGGAGTAGCCAAGAGACCCAGTACTTC.

The chain joins TRBV6-1 to TRBJ2-7; 13 bases map to TRBD2. Trimming cost V 1 base and J 0 bases; bases outside gene matches: 6. The germline gives CDR1 MNHNS, CDR2 SASEGT. The CDR3 sequence is 18 residues long. The CDR3 sequence: CASSEVLAGGDISYEQYF. The CDR3 region has the DNA TGTGCCAGCAGTGAAGTACTAGCGGGAGGGGATATCTCCTACGAGCAGTACTTC.

J is TRBJ1-5 and V is TRBV6-4; 7 nucleotides align to TRBD1. The germline gives CDR1 MRHNA, CDR2 SNTAGT. Trimming at V came to 3 bases and at J to 5 bases, leaving 16 bases not matched to a gene. CDR3 length: 18 residues. CDR3 in amino acids: CASSDLGDSWRSDQPQHF. In DNA form, the CDR3 reads TGTGCCAGCAGTGATCTGGGGGACAGTTGGAGGTCCGATCAGCCCCAGCATTTT.

J is TRBJ2-5 and V is TRBV9; D may be TRBD2 (6 bases). There are 15 residues in the CDR3. V lost 0 bases and J lost 5, with 14 bases in between. CDR1 SGDLS and CDR2 YYNGEE come from the germline V gene. CDR3 residues: CASSVAGRLAETQYF. The CDR3, as DNA: TGTGCCAGCAGCGTAGCCGGGAGACTGGCCGAGACCCAGTACTTC.

V gene TRBV5-6 combines with J gene TRBJ2-1; D may be TRBD2 (5 bases). CDR1 is SGHDT and CDR2 is YYEEEE in the germline V gene. CDR3 length: 16 residues. V was cut by 4 bases and J by 0 bases, with 14 bases left in between. In DNA, the CDR3 is TGTGCCAGCAGCCATACTAGTCTCGCCTCCTACAATGAGCAGTTCTTC. Translating it yields CASSHTSLASYNEQFF.

The chain combines TRBV7-3 with TRBJ2-3; 7 bases map to TRBD2. There are 15 residues in the CDR3. Per the germline V gene, CDR1 is SGHTA and CDR2 is FQGTGA. With 5 bases clipped from V and 1 base from J, the junction kept 6 bases outside the gene matches. CDR3 sequence (DNA): TGTGCCAGCAGCCGAACTAGCGCTGGCACAGATACGCAGTATTTT. It specifies CASSRTSAGTDTQYF.

The rearrangement uses TRBV4-1 and TRBJ2-7; 11 bases are shared with TRBD2. The germline V gene has CDR1 MGHRA and CDR2 YSYEKL. The CDR3 totals 15 residues. The junction had 5 bases not matched to a gene; V was cut back by 4 bases and J by 3 bases. CDR3 loop: CASSRTSGSNYEQYF. The CDR3 coding sequence is TGCGCCAGCAGCCGTACTAGCGGGAGTAACTACGAGCAGTACTTC.

This chain uses TRBV9 with TRBJ2-7, with TRBD1 as a possible D gene (5 bases). Trimming stripped 1 base from V and 7 bases from J, with 9 bases between. CDR3 length: 12 amino acids. Germline-derived CDR1 and CDR2 are SGDLS and YYNGEE. The CDR3 sequence is CASSVFAGEQYF. The CDR3, as DNA: TGTGCCAGCAGCGTATTCGCAGGGGAGCAGTACTTC.

J is TRBJ2-7 and V is TRBV7-8; no clear D gene. The ends were cut back, 4 bases at V and 2 bases at J, with 12 bases in the middle. The CDR3 is 14 residues long. Germline V CDR1 and CDR2: SGHVS, FQNEAQ. The CDR3 nucleotides are TGTGCCAGCAGCTCCCAGGAAGCCGCCTACGAGCAGTACTTC. Encoded protein: CASSSQEAAYEQYF.

The CDR3 DNA is TGTGCCAGTAGTATAGAAGGGGATTTCTACGAGCAGTACTTC. Its translation: CASSIEGDFYEQYF. This rearrangement joins TRBV19 to TRBJ2-7; D possibly corresponds to TRBD1 (5 bases). The germline V gene encodes CDR1 LNHDA and CDR2 SQIVND (reference sequence). The CDR3 totals 14 residues. Trimming cost V 0 bases and J 3 bases, with 9 bases left between them.

The V gene is TRBV6-5, the J gene TRBJ1-3; 7 bases map to TRBD1. This CDR3 has 16 amino acids. CDR1 MNHEY and CDR2 SVGAGI come from the germline V gene. Losses at the gene ends were 4 bases for V and 3 bases for J; bases not matched to a gene: 9. As DNA, the CDR3 is TGTGCCAGCAGTTTCAAGACAGGGTCCAATGGAAACACCATATATTTT. As protein: CASSFKTGSNGNTIYF.

This clone appeared a single time. The rearrangement uses TRBV7-9 and TRBJ2-7; 9 bases are a match to TRBD1. The junction had 6 bases not matched to a gene; V was cut back by 3 bases and J by 0 bases. CDR1 and CDR2 from the germline V gene are SEHNR and FQNEAQ (reference sequence). The CDR3 covers 16 residues. Here the CDR3 DNA reads TGTGCCAGCAGCTTCGGCAAGGGACAGGGCTCCTACGAGCAGTACTTC. Residues: CASSFGKGQGSYEQYF.

This clone showed up just a few times. The chain uses TRBV7-3 and TRBJ1-1; D uncertain. The CDR3 covers 14 residues. CDR1 and CDR2 (germline): SGHTA, FQGTGA. V was shortened by 0 bases and J by 6 bases, with 11 bases between the two germline ends. The CDR3 DNA follows: TGTGCCAGCAGCTTAACGCCCTCGAGCGCTGAAGCTTTCTTT. Protein product: CASSLTPSSAEAFF.

This clone was detected once. J is TRBJ1-2 and V is TRBV28; the D gene is possibly TRBD1 (6 bases). The germline V gene encodes CDR1 MDHEN and CDR2 SYDVKM. The CDR3 has 14 residues. The V end was cut by 5 bases, the J end by 6 bases, with 16 bases between. CDR3 DNA: TGTGCCAGCAGTCCCCCTACAGGGTTCCATGGCTACACCTTC. This encodes CASSPPTGFHGYTF.

The chain carries TRBV27 and TRBJ2-1; 7 positions match TRBD2. Germline V gene data show CDR1 as MNHEY and CDR2 as SMNVEV (reference sequence). The CDR3 loop spans 17 amino acids. V lost 5 bases, J lost 2 bases, and 12 bases stayed unmatched. For the CDR3, the DNA is TGTGCCAGCAGTCTAGACGGACTAGGTGTTCCCTACAATGAGCAGTTCTTC. The encoded protein is CASSLDGLGVPYNEQFF.

The rearrangement uses TRBV5-1 and TRBJ1-4; perhaps TRBD1 as D (5 bases). Germline-derived CDR1 and CDR2 are SGHRS and YFSETQ. Trimming stripped 6 bases from V and 0 bases from J, with 21 bases between. The CDR3 is 18 residues long. The CDR3 here is CASTSGVTHTATNEKLFF. Written as DNA, the CDR3 is TGCGCCAGCACCTCGGGGGTTACCCATACCGCAACTAATGAAAAACTGTTTTTT. Using reference TRBV5-1 and TRBJ1-4 for the parts outside the CDR3, the full variable domain is KAGVTQTPRYLIKTRGQQVTLSCSPISGHRSVSWYQQTPGQGLQFLFEYFSETQRNKGNFPGRFSGRQFSNSRSEMNVSTLELGDSALYLCASTSGVTHTATNEKLFFGSGTQLSVL.

V gene TRBV4-2 combines with J gene TRBJ2-7; unclear D gene. The germline V gene has CDR1 LGHNA and CDR2 YNFKEQ. There are 13 residues in the CDR3. The V end lost 1 base, the J end lost 2 bases, and 6 bases lay between the germline ends. CDR3: CASSQGEPYEQYF. CDR3 coding DNA: TGTGCCAGCAGCCAAGGCGAGCCCTACGAGCAGTACTTC.

The V gene is TRBV6-5, the J gene TRBJ1-1; no clear D. Germline CDR1 and CDR2: MNHEY and SVGAGI. The length of the CDR3 is 15 residues. Trimming removed 4 bases from V and 3 bases from J, with 15 bases in between. The CDR3 coding sequence is TGTGCCAGCAGTTGGACGCCAGCCGGGGACACTGAAGCTTTCTTT. Translation gives CASSWTPAGDTEAFF.

V and J are TRBV7-9 and TRBJ2-3; 11 positions match TRBD2. With 2 bases clipped from V and 4 bases from J, the junction kept 5 bases outside the gene matches. The CDR3 is made up of 16 amino acids. Germline-derived CDR1 and CDR2 are SEHNR and FQNEAQ (reference sequence). The CDR3 sequence: CASSLLLAGEADTQYF. CDR3 coding DNA: TGTGCCAGCAGCTTACTACTAGCGGGAGAGGCAGATACGCAGTATTTT.

V is TRBV19 and J is TRBJ1-5, with unresolved D. Germline V gene data show CDR1 as LNHDA and CDR2 as SQIVND (reference sequence). Trimming removed 9 bases from V and 2 bases from J, with 17 bases in between. The CDR3 totals 15 residues. As DNA, the CDR3 is TGTGCCAGCCACGGGCGGGGAATGGGCAATCAGCCCCAGCATTTT. Protein sequence: CASHGRGMGNQPQHF.

The J gene is TRBJ2-4, the V gene TRBV27, with TRBD2 matching over 8 bases. There are 16 residues in the CDR3. Trimming took 2 bases from V and 9 from J; bases not matched to a gene: 12. Germline CDR1 and CDR2: MNHEY and SMNVEV (reference sequence). The CDR3 DNA is TGTGCCAGCAGTTTACGGGGGGGGATTAAAAGTGGCATTCAGTACTTC. Translated, it gives CASSLRGGIKSGIQYF.

This chain connects TRBV28 to TRBJ2-5; TRBD1 is a possible D gene (7 bases). The DNA end is more similar to TRBJ2-7, so the J call may be wrong. CDR1 and CDR2 (germline): MDHEN, SYDVKM. The CDR3 has 15 residues. The CDR3: CASSLWAGGPYEQYF. The CDR3 nucleotides read TGTGCCAGCAGTTTATGGGCAGGGGGGCCCTACGAGCAGTACTTC.

The chain carries TRBV27 and TRBJ1-6; the D is unclear. CDR3 size: 18 residues. In germline, CDR1 is MNHEY, CDR2 SMNVEV (reference sequence). V was shortened by 4 bases and J by 0 bases, with 16 bases between the two germline ends. The CDR3 sequence is CASSYGVTGSSYNSPLHF. The CDR3 DNA is TGTGCCAGCAGTTACGGAGTCACGGGAAGCTCCTATAATTCACCCCTCCACTTT.